This T cell receptor (beta chain) was sequenced during a study of beta chain features in type 1 diabetes. The investigators reverse transcribed all of the isolated RNA, so they sequenced expressed TCRB transcripts. Generated by immunoSEQ multiplex PCR, the TCRdb table keeps only in-frame clones and is missing some. The sample yields under 900,000 clones, roughly 15% seen once. The study's findings and limits: Shorter templates might be favored by PCR, equally in patients and controls.

This clone was counted a few times. Antigen specificity is unknown. With V trimmed by 4 bases and J by 11 bases, 16 bases remained unmatched. This CDR3 contains 15 residues. Isolation of CD4+ naive, central memory, regulatory and stem cell-like memory cells was achieved by sorting via CD45RO/CCR7/CD25/CD127/CD95/CD27. This TCR was sampled from a woman between 18 and 29 years old in good health. Material for sequencing was naive CD4+ T cells from blood. The chain combines TRBV23-1 with TRBJ2-5, with 7 positions matching TRBD1. TRBV23-1 counts as an open reading frame of uncertain function. Here the CDR3 reads CASSPAPDRLGEQYF. The CDR3 DNA is TGCGCCAGCAGTCCCGCCCCGGACAGGCTAGGGGAGCAGTACTTC.